This is a list of T cell receptor beta chains from one sample in a study of T cells after posttransplantation cyclophosphamide. Clones were sequenced by immunoSEQ multiplex PCR, and TCRdb holds only the in-frame ones, with some missing. The sample gives about 15,000 clones, 84% of which show up once; less than 5.5% is in the top ten. The input for sequencing was PBMCs, taken less than 400 days after allogeneic stem cell transplant with calcineurin inhibitor and methotrexate. The receptors here all came from a male patient in his late teens or twenties who received an allogeneic stem cell transplant from a related donor, was CMV-positive, and had no GVHD. Some T cells may be graft donor cells. CDR3s include the opening cysteine and the closing phenylalanine or tryptophan. Fields, in order: CDR3 protein, CDR3 DNA, V gene, clone size, J gene, D gene. A D gene is named only where the DNA matches it firmly. Clone sizes are given selectively: once, few, many, or a class where the clone is expanded.

CDR3aa: CASSLGQGDSYGQYF; CDR3nt: TGTGCCAGCTCACTGGGACAGGGGGATTCCTACGGGCAGTACTTC; v_gene: TRBV18; abundance: .; j_gene: TRBJ2-7; d_gene: TRBD1
CDR3aa: CASSQAGVGSYEQYF; CDR3nt: TGCGCCAGCAGCCAAGCGGGGGTAGGCTCCTACGAGCAGTACTTC; v_gene: TRBV4-1; abundance: .; j_gene: TRBJ2-7; d_gene: .
CDR3aa: CASSLDRGYEQYF; CDR3nt: TGTGCCAGCAGCCTGGACAGAGGCTACGAGCAGTACTTC; v_gene: TRBV7-7; abundance: once; j_gene: TRBJ2-7; d_gene: .
CDR3aa: CASSQAPASGRLFEQFF; CDR3nt: TGCGCCAGCAGCCAAGCTCCAGCTAGCGGGAGATTGTTTGAGCAGTTCTTC; v_gene: TRBV4-3; abundance: once; j_gene: TRBJ2-1; d_gene: TRBD2
CDR3aa: CASESNLSDGYTF; CDR3nt: TGTGCCAGCGAATCAAATTTATCGGATGGCTACACCTTC; v_gene: TRBV2; abundance: .; j_gene: TRBJ1-2; d_gene: .
CDR3aa: CASGSRVTYEQYF; CDR3nt: TGTGCCAGCGGTAGTCGCGTCACCTACGAGCAGTACTTC; v_gene: TRBV2; abundance: .; j_gene: TRBJ2-7; d_gene: .
CDR3aa: CASSPAGGITGELFF; CDR3nt: TGTGCCAGTAGTCCAGCGGGAGGAATCACCGGGGAGCTGTTTTTT; v_gene: TRBV19; abundance: .; j_gene: TRBJ2-2; d_gene: TRBD2
CDR3aa: CASSLGDRGRNQPQHF; CDR3nt: TGTGCCAGCAGCTTGGGGGACAGGGGGCGTAATCAGCCCCAGCATTTT; v_gene: TRBV5-6; abundance: .; j_gene: TRBJ1-5; d_gene: TRBD1
CDR3aa: CASSLAGQGPYGYTF; CDR3nt: TGCGCCAGCAGCTTGGCCGGACAGGGACCCTATGGCTACACCTTC; v_gene: TRBV5-1; abundance: .; j_gene: TRBJ1-2; d_gene: TRBD1
CDR3aa: CATPTDGNNEQFF; CDR3nt: TGCGCCACACCGACTGACGGAAACAATGAGCAGTTCTTC; v_gene: TRBV10-2; abundance: .; j_gene: TRBJ2-1; d_gene: .
CDR3aa: CASSPQGAEAFF; CDR3nt: TGTGCCAGCTCACCTCAGGGGGCTGAAGCTTTCTTT; v_gene: TRBV18; abundance: .; j_gene: TRBJ1-1; d_gene: TRBD1
CDR3aa: CASSQTVTNYGYTF; CDR3nt: TGTGCCAGCAGCCAGACAGTTACCAACTATGGCTACACCTTC; v_gene: TRBV14; abundance: few; j_gene: TRBJ1-2; d_gene: .
CDR3aa: CASSYRAEDTEAFF; CDR3nt: TGTGCCAGCAGTTACAGGGCGGAGGACACTGAAGCTTTCTTT; v_gene: TRBV6-4; abundance: .; j_gene: TRBJ1-1; d_gene: .
CDR3aa: CASSLGTLAGGGYEQYF; CDR3nt: TGTGCCAGCAGCTTAGGGACGCTAGCGGGAGGGGGATACGAGCAGTACTTC; v_gene: TRBV7-8; abundance: .; j_gene: TRBJ2-7; d_gene: TRBD2
CDR3aa: CASSQGLAGTDTQYF; CDR3nt: TGCGCCAGCAGCCAGGGACTAGCCGGCACAGATACGCAGTATTTT; v_gene: TRBV4-3; abundance: .; j_gene: TRBJ2-3; d_gene: TRBD2
CDR3aa: CSARERYEQYF; CDR3nt: TGCAGTGCTAGAGAGAGGTACGAGCAGTACTTC; v_gene: TRBV20-1; abundance: .; j_gene: TRBJ2-7; d_gene: .
CDR3aa: CASSYRGGSRPQHF; CDR3nt: TGTGCCAGCAGTTACAGGGGAGGCAGTCGGCCCCAGCATTTT; v_gene: TRBV28; abundance: few; j_gene: TRBJ1-5; d_gene: TRBD1
CDR3aa: CASSFGRGYGYTF; CDR3nt: TGTGCCAGCAGTTTCGGCAGGGGGTATGGCTACACCTTC; v_gene: TRBV28; abundance: .; j_gene: TRBJ1-2; d_gene: TRBD1
CDR3aa: CASSPRGREYQETQYF; CDR3nt: TGTGCCAGCAGTCCTCGGGGGAGAGAGTACCAAGAGACCCAGTACTTC; v_gene: TRBV7-8; abundance: once; j_gene: TRBJ2-5; d_gene: .
CDR3aa: CARTPRANYGYTF; CDR3nt: TGTGCCCGCACCCCCCGGGCTAACTATGGCTACACCTTC; v_gene: TRBV30; abundance: .; j_gene: TRBJ1-2; d_gene: .
CDR3aa: CASSITEFGEQYF; CDR3nt: TGTGCCAGTAGTATAACGGAGTTTGGGGAGCAGTACTTC; v_gene: TRBV19; abundance: .; j_gene: TRBJ2-7; d_gene: .
CDR3aa: CASSLVETGGFGDTQYF; CDR3nt: TGTGCCAGCAGCTTGGTCGAGACAGGGGGTTTTGGAGATACGCAGTATTTT; v_gene: TRBV5-6; abundance: .; j_gene: TRBJ2-3; d_gene: TRBD1
CDR3aa: CASSHQGAGANVLTF; CDR3nt: TGTGCCAGCAGTCATCAGGGGGCCGGGGCCAACGTCCTGACTTTC; v_gene: TRBV6-5; abundance: .; j_gene: TRBJ2-6; d_gene: TRBD1
CDR3aa: CASSREVDKDIQYF; CDR3nt: TGTGCCAGCAGCCGCGAGGTGGACAAAGACATTCAGTACTTC; v_gene: TRBV7-9; abundance: .; j_gene: TRBJ2-4; d_gene: .
CDR3aa: CASSRGTGDSYEQYF; CDR3nt: TGCGCCAGCAGCCGCGGGACGGGGGACTCCTACGAGCAGTACTTC; v_gene: TRBV5-1; abundance: .; j_gene: TRBJ2-7; d_gene: .
CDR3aa: CASSPTENTEAFF; CDR3nt: TGTGCCAGCTCGCCGACAGAGAACACTGAAGCTTTCTTT; v_gene: TRBV18; abundance: .; j_gene: TRBJ1-1; d_gene: .
CDR3aa: CASSIVVRGLNENEQFF; CDR3nt: TGTGCCAGTAGTATTGTAGTCAGGGGGCTAAATGAGAATGAGCAGTTCTTC; v_gene: TRBV19; abundance: .; j_gene: TRBJ2-1; d_gene: TRBD1
CDR3aa: CATSSYGLAGDTGELFF; CDR3nt: TGTGCCACCAGCAGTTATGGACTAGCGGGAGATACCGGGGAGCTGTTTTTT; v_gene: TRBV15; abundance: .; j_gene: TRBJ2-2; d_gene: TRBD2
CDR3aa: CASSLLSAGGNTEAFF; CDR3nt: TGTGCCAGCAGCTTATTATCTGCAGGTGGGAACACTGAAGCTTTCTTT; v_gene: TRBV5-5; abundance: once; j_gene: TRBJ1-1; d_gene: .
CDR3aa: CSVEEAGWEQYF; CDR3nt: TGCAGCGTTGAAGAGGCAGGTTGGGAGCAGTACTTC; v_gene: TRBV29-1; abundance: once; j_gene: TRBJ2-7; d_gene: .
CDR3aa: CASSQLGQGEYGYTF; CDR3nt: TGCGCCAGCAGCCAACTCGGACAGGGGGAATATGGCTACACCTTC; v_gene: TRBV4-3; abundance: .; j_gene: TRBJ1-2; d_gene: TRBD1
CDR3aa: CASSSTGSEQFF; CDR3nt: TGTGCCAGCAGCTCTACAGGGAGTGAGCAGTTCTTC; v_gene: TRBV11-3; abundance: .; j_gene: TRBJ2-1; d_gene: .
CDR3aa: CASSPRATETQYF; CDR3nt: TGTGCCAGCTCACCACGAGCAACAGAGACCCAGTACTTC; v_gene: TRBV18; abundance: .; j_gene: TRBJ2-5; d_gene: .
CDR3aa: CASSFQVGARLAEAFF; CDR3nt: TGTGCCAGCAGCTTTCAGGTAGGGGCAAGACTCGCTGAAGCTTTCTTT; v_gene: TRBV5-5; abundance: .; j_gene: TRBJ1-1; d_gene: .
CDR3aa: CASSLGGNPYEQYF; CDR3nt: TGCGCCAGCAGCTTGGGCGGGAACCCCTACGAGCAGTACTTC; v_gene: TRBV5-1; abundance: .; j_gene: TRBJ2-7; d_gene: .
CDR3aa: CASSQSGLDSGNTIYF; CDR3nt: TGTGCCAGCAGCCAAAGTGGCCTTGACTCTGGAAACACCATATATTTT; v_gene: TRBV14; abundance: few; j_gene: TRBJ1-3; d_gene: .
CDR3aa: CASSFIFSGIVSGETQYF; CDR3nt: TGTGCCAGCAGCTTCATCTTTAGCGGGATAGTTTCGGGAGAGACCCAGTACTTC; v_gene: TRBV5-8; abundance: .; j_gene: TRBJ2-5; d_gene: TRBD2
CDR3aa: CASRGTGEKPGELFF; CDR3nt: TGTGCCAGCAGGGGGACAGGGGAAAAGCCCGGGGAGCTGTTTTTT; v_gene: TRBV6-1; abundance: .; j_gene: TRBJ2-2; d_gene: TRBD1
CDR3aa: CAWRTGDGYTF; CDR3nt: TGTGCCTGGAGAACAGGGGATGGCTACACCTTC; v_gene: TRBV30; abundance: .; j_gene: TRBJ1-2; d_gene: TRBD1
CDR3aa: CASSIPGTGMGEQYF; CDR3nt: TGTGCCAGTAGTATCCCCGGGACAGGGATGGGCGAGCAGTACTTC; v_gene: TRBV19; abundance: .; j_gene: TRBJ2-7; d_gene: TRBD1
CDR3aa: CARRGTSGSLGNEQFF; CDR3nt: TGTGCTCGCCGTGGGACTAGCGGGTCTCTGGGCAATGAGCAGTTCTTC; v_gene: TRBV19; abundance: .; j_gene: TRBJ2-1; d_gene: TRBD2
CDR3aa: CASSQDAAGGYNEQFF; CDR3nt: TGCGCCAGCAGCCAAGATGCAGCGGGAGGATACAATGAGCAGTTCTTC; v_gene: TRBV4-3; abundance: .; j_gene: TRBJ2-1; d_gene: TRBD2
CDR3aa: CASSQEEGVAGVYEQYF; CDR3nt: TGCGCCAGCAGCCAAGAGGAGGGGGTAGCGGGAGTATACGAGCAGTACTTC; v_gene: TRBV4-3; abundance: .; j_gene: TRBJ2-7; d_gene: TRBD2
CDR3aa: CASSVGTGHEQYF; CDR3nt: TGTGCCAGCAGCGTCGGGACAGGCCACGAGCAGTACTTC; v_gene: TRBV9; abundance: .; j_gene: TRBJ2-7; d_gene: TRBD1
CDR3aa: CASSGGGQGSYEQYF; CDR3nt: TGTGCCAGCAGCGGGGGAGGACAGGGCTCCTACGAGCAGTACTTC; v_gene: TRBV9; abundance: .; j_gene: TRBJ2-7; d_gene: TRBD1
CDR3aa: CARSKSRDSSLNTEAFF; CDR3nt: TGTGCCAGAAGCAAATCCCGGGACAGCTCCTTGAACACTGAAGCTTTCTTT; v_gene: TRBV7-5; abundance: .; j_gene: TRBJ1-1; d_gene: .
CDR3aa: CASSVTPLAGGNEQFF; CDR3nt: TGTGCCAGCAGCGTAACACCCCTAGCGGGAGGTAATGAGCAGTTCTTC; v_gene: TRBV9; abundance: .; j_gene: TRBJ2-1; d_gene: TRBD2
CDR3aa: CATKGRVAGELFF; CDR3nt: TGTGCCACGAAGGGGAGGGTTGCCGGGGAGCTGTTTTTT; v_gene: TRBV28; abundance: .; j_gene: TRBJ2-2; d_gene: TRBD2
CDR3aa: CASTPFSSTDTQYF; CDR3nt: TGTGCCAGCACCCCTTTCTCTAGCACAGATACGCAGTATTTT; v_gene: TRBV6-1; abundance: .; j_gene: TRBJ2-3; d_gene: .
CDR3aa: CASSPTGVIEAFF; CDR3nt: TGTGCCAGCTCACCGACAGGCGTCATTGAAGCTTTCTTT; v_gene: TRBV18; abundance: .; j_gene: TRBJ1-1; d_gene: .
CDR3aa: CASSIEADPYNEQFF; CDR3nt: TGTGCCAGTAGTATAGAGGCTGATCCCTACAATGAGCAGTTCTTC; v_gene: TRBV19; abundance: .; j_gene: TRBJ2-1; d_gene: .
CDR3aa: CASSAPSGRARANEQYF; CDR3nt: TGTGCCAGCAGTGCCCCTAGCGGGAGGGCCAGAGCGAACGAGCAGTACTTC; v_gene: TRBV28; abundance: .; j_gene: TRBJ2-7; d_gene: TRBD2
CDR3aa: CASSPAGGADTQYF; CDR3nt: TGTGCCAGCAGCCCAGCGGGAGGGGCAGATACGCAGTATTTT; v_gene: TRBV2; abundance: .; j_gene: TRBJ2-3; d_gene: TRBD2
CDR3aa: CASSLGQGASYEQYF; CDR3nt: TGTGCCAGCAGTTTGGGACAGGGGGCATCCTACGAGCAGTACTTC; v_gene: TRBV27; abundance: .; j_gene: TRBJ2-7; d_gene: TRBD1
CDR3aa: CASSEYGTGGLSEQFF; CDR3nt: TGTGCCAGCAGTGAATATGGGACAGGGGGCCTAAGTGAGCAGTTCTTC; v_gene: TRBV2; abundance: .; j_gene: TRBJ2-1; d_gene: TRBD1